This TCR beta chain was identified during a study of cytomegalovirus exposure and HLA in healthy donors. The study ran its PCR with 60 Vbeta and 13 Jbeta primers. Libraries were prepared by immunoSEQ multiplex PCR; TCRdb keeps only in-frame clonotypes and omits some of them. Of roughly 130,000 clones detected, 88% appear once; the ten largest clones hold around 0.51%. Findings of the study overall: A later analysis associated under 20,000 TCR beta sequences with HLA alleles at a 0.05 false discovery rate. Reportedly, fewer N-insertions than the approximately 610-donor mean appeared in an Asian-associated ancestry cluster in a later analysis. A later analysis showed TCR association rates differing by HLA locus, peaking at DRB1 and lowest at HLA-C. Some V segments could not be told apart, so they were left out, TRBV6-2 and TRBV6-3 among them.

A remark on this clone: Antigen specificity is unknown.

The V end was cut by 0 bases, the J end by 4 bases, with 11 bases between. Germline V CDR1 and CDR2: SGDLS, YYNGEE. The CDR3 runs 15 residues. The TCR was taken from a woman between 35 and 50 years old in good health and CMV-seronegative. This chain uses TRBV9 with TRBJ1-5, with a tentative D call TRBD1 (5 bases). Sequenced input: PBMCs. CDR3 in DNA: TGTGCCAGCAGCGTAGCCGACAGCAATAATCAGCCCCAGCATTTT. It yields the protein CASSVADSNNQPQHF.